This T cell receptor (beta chain) was captured in a study of blood T cell repertoires in COVID-19. About the study: There were acute and convalescent COVID-19 samples, and they came from the United States, Italy and Spain.

Enrolled during active infection, Seattle patients were then followed longitudinally. Study processing details: Estimation of nucleated cell counts relied on the amplification of reference gene primers. Libraries were prepared by immunoSEQ multiplex PCR; TCRdb keeps only in-frame clonotypes and omits some of them. V, J and clone size were drawn from that table, and D and trimming were deduced from the DNA. The table lists roughly 70,000 clones, 86% of them singletons. The CDR3 is 15 amino acids. The ends were cut back, 4 bases at V and 4 bases at J, with 17 bases in the middle. Germline lookup yields CDR1 SGDLS and CDR2 YYNGEE.

Sequences were obtained from peripheral blood. This clonotype was obtained from a man at least 80 years old with COVID-19, enrolled during active disease. The gene calls are TRBV9 and TRBJ1-2; D is ambiguous. The DNA of the CDR3 is TGTGCCAGCAGCCCATTTCATTCGGGGTCCTATGGCTACACCTTC. Its protein is CASSPFHSGSYGYTF.